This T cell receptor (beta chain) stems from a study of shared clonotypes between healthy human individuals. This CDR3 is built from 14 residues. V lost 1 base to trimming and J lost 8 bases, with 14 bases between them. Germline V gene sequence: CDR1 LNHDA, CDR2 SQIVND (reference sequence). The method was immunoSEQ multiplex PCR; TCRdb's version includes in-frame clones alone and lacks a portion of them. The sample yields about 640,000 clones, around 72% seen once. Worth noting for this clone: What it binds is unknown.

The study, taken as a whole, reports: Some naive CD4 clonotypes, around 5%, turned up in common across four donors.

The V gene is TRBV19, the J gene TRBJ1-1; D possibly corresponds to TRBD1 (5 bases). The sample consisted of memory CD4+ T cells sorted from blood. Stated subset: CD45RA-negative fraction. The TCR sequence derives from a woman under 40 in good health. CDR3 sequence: CASSIALGGTEAFF. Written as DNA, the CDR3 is TGTGCCAGTAGTATAGCACTCGGTGGGACCGAAGCTTTCTTT.